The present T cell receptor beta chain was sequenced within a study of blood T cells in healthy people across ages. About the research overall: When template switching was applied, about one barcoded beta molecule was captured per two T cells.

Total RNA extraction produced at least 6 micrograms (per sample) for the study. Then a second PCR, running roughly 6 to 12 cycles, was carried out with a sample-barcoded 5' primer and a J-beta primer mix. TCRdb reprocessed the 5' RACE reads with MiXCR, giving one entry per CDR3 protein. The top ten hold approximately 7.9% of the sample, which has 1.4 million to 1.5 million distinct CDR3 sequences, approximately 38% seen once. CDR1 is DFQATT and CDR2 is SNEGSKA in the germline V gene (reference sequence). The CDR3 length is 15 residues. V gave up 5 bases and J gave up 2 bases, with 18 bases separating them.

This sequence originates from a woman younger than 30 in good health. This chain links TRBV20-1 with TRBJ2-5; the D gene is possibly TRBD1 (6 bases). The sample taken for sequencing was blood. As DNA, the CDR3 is TGCAGTGCTCCCCACCCGGGGACAATGCAAGAGACCCAGTACTTC. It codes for CSAPHPGTMQETQYF.